These 9 T cell receptor beta chains share one sample of origin, sequenced in a study of graft-versus-host responses after intestinal transplantation. Repertoires were generated with immunoSEQ multiplex PCR, while TCRdb's copy carries only in-frame clones and drops some. The sample holds some 41,000 clones, 85% to 90% seen once. The specimen was PBMCs, collected about nine months after transplant. The source of these receptors is a human patient who received an intestinal transplant, so some T cells may come from the graft donor.

The sample holds a few counts of this clone. The V and J genes are TRBV10-2 and TRBJ2-3; D remains unclear. V lost 3 bases, J lost 4 bases, and 5 bases lay in between. Per the germline V gene, CDR1 is WSHSY and CDR2 is SAAADI. The CDR3 length is 12 residues. The DNA for the CDR3 is TGCGCCAGCAGTGACGGGTCAGATACGCAGTATTTT. Translating gives CASSDGSDTQYF.

V gene TRBV4-1 combines with J gene TRBJ1-2, with 8 bases identical to TRBD1. The CDR3 contains 22 residues. The V gene's germline CDR1 is MGHRA and CDR2 YSYEKL. J was trimmed by 1 base and V by 4 bases; bases with no gene match: 26. The CDR3 nucleotides read TGCGCCAGCAGCCCCGTTGTCGGACAGGGCCGTTTTCTCAAGCCGGTTAACTATGGCTACACCTTC. It specifies CASSPVVGQGRFLKPVNYGYTF.

The chain employs TRBV6-6 and TRBJ2-4, with 11 bases lining up with TRBD2. V shed 7 bases and J 7 bases; nucleotides not matched to a gene: 12. The germline V gene has CDR1 MNHNY and CDR2 SVGAGI (reference sequence). The CDR3 spans 16 residues. The CDR3 DNA follows: TGTGCCAGCACTCAGGTGCTAGCGGGGGGCCGGAACATTCAGTACTTC. Protein product: CASTQVLAGGRNIQYF.

J is TRBJ2-1 and V is TRBV19, with 11 bases aligning to TRBD2. There are 15 residues in the CDR3. The trim removed 5 bases at V and 6 bases at J, leaving 6 bases unmatched. From germline, CDR1 is LNHDA and CDR2 SQIVND (reference sequence). In DNA, the CDR3 is TGTGCCAGTAGTGCCGGACTAGCGGGCTCCAATGAGCAGTTCTTC. This encodes CASSAGLAGSNEQFF. Filled out from reference TRBV19 and TRBJ2-1, the complete variable domain reads DGGITQSPKYLFRKEGQNVTLSCEQNLNHDAMYWYRQDPGQGLRLIYYSQIVNDFQKGDIAEGYSVSREKKESFPLTVTSAQKNPTAFYLCASSAGLAGSNEQFFGPGTRLTVL.

The chain carries TRBV7-5 and TRBJ1-2. TRBV7-5 is labeled a pseudogene. The CDR3 contains 16 residues. CDR3 loop: CVRSLKLTVGAYGYTF. The CDR3, as DNA: TGTGTCAGAAGCCTTAAGTTGACCGTCGGAGCCTATGGCTACACCTTC.

The rearrangement links TRBV5-1 to TRBJ2-2, with D possibly being TRBD1 (5 bases). Germline lookup yields CDR1 SGHRS and CDR2 YFSETQ. The CDR3 loop spans 15 amino acids. V lost 1 base, J lost 1 base, and 8 bases lay in between. CDR3: CASSLRTGNTGELFF. The CDR3 DNA reads as TGCGCCAGCAGCTTGCGAACAGGGAACACCGGGGAGCTGTTTTTT.

The V gene is TRBV14, the J gene TRBJ2-1, with D unclear. From germline, CDR1 is SGHDN and CDR2 FVKESK. The CDR3 runs 14 residues. V lost 0 bases and J 2 bases, leaving 5 bases between the germline ends. This chain's CDR3 is CASSQEGTYNEQFF. CDR3 bases: TGTGCCAGCAGCCAAGAGGGGACCTACAATGAGCAGTTCTTC.

This chain connects TRBV5-4 to TRBJ2-3; 7 bases are shared with TRBD2. The germline V gene has CDR1 SGHNT and CDR2 YYREEE (reference sequence). The CDR3 length is 15 residues. V lost 2 bases and J lost 6; bases outside the gene matches: 9. CDR3 sequence (DNA): TGTGCCAGCAGCTTTGTGGGCGGGGGTACGGATACGCAGTATTTT. The encoded protein is CASSFVGGGTDTQYF.

J is TRBJ2-1 and V is TRBV13; the match to TRBD2 covers 9 bases. The CDR3 is made up of 15 amino acids. J lost 9 bases, V lost 1 base, and 7 bases had no gene match. CDR1 PRHDT and CDR2 FYEKMQ come from the germline V gene (reference sequence). CDR3 nucleotides: TGTGCCAGCAGCTTAGCGATGAATAGCGGGGGTGAGCAGTTCTTC. Translation: CASSLAMNSGGEQFF.